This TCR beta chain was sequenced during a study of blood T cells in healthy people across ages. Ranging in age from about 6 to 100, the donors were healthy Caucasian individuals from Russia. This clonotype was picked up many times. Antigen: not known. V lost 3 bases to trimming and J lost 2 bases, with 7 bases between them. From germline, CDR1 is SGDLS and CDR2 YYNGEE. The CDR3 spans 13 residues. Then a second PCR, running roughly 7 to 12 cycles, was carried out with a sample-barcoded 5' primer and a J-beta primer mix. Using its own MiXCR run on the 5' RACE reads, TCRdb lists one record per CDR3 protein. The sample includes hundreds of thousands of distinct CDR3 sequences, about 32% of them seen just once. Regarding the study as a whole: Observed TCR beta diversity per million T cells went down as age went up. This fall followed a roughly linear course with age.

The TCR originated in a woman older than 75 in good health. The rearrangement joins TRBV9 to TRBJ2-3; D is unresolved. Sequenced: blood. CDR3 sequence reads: CASSGDFTDTQYF. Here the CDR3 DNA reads TGTGCCAGCAGCGGAGACTTCACAGATACGCAGTATTTT.